One TCR beta chain is described in this entry. No antigen is known for it. The record originates from a study of T-cell memory formation after mild COVID-19. Study-level background: In these data, TCR clusters were largely donor specific.

The CDR3 is 17 amino acids. CDR1 MGHRA and CDR2 YSYEKL come from the germline V gene. V gave up 3 bases and J gave up 1 base; unmatched junction bases: 10. Broader study findings: Clones that contracted from day 15 to 85 were balanced CD4/CD8, while later expanders leaned CD4+. CD4+ contracting clones were mainly CM and EM; CD8+ ones, EMRA.

Amplification by 5'RACE using constant-segment primers produced TCR alpha and TCR beta cDNA libraries that carried sample barcodes and UMIs. TCRdb redid the calling of the 5' RACE reads with MiXCR, one entry per CDR3 protein. The profile covers hundreds of thousands of distinct CDR3 sequences, with around a sixth appearing a single time and around 12% taken by the ten largest. The sample consisted of PBMCs or a T cell subset sorted from them (not recorded which). The sequence came from an adult woman who had mild COVID-19 (a few samples of this study predate the infection). Cell type and time point are not known. The chain uses TRBV4-1 and TRBJ2-7, with 9 bases fitting TRBD2. The CDR3 DNA reads TGCGCCAGCAGCCATTACGAAAGCGGGGGGATGTCCTACGAGCAGTACTTC. Translating it yields CASSHYESGGMSYEQYF.